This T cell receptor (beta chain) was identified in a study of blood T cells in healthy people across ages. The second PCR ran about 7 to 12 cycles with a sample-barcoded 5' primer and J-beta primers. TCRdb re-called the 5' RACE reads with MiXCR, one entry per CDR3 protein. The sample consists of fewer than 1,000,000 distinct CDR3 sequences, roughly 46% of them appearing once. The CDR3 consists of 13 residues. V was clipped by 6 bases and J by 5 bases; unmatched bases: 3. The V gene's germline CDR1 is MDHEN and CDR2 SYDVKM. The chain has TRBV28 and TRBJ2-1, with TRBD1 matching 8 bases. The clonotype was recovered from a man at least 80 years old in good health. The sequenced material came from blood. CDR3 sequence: CASSLTGDNEQFF. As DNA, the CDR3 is TGTGCCAGCAGCCTGACAGGGGACAATGAGCAGTTCTTC.